A single sample gave rise to the 9 T cell receptor beta chains below, sequenced in a study of OX40 agonist ivuxolimab in advanced cancers. TCRdb keeps only in-frame clones here, not all; method: immunoSEQ multiplex PCR. The sample records around 6,600 clones, 70% being singletons. The starting material was CD4+ or CD8+ T cells sorted from blood, obtained in a trial of the OX40 agonist ivuxolimab. These receptors all stem from an adult with an advanced solid tumor such as melanoma, head and neck, liver or kidney cancer.

The rearrangement joins TRBV27 to TRBJ1-5; D is uncertain. This CDR3 spans 12 amino acids. Trimming removed 2 bases from V and 7 bases from J, with 6 bases in between. Looked up from germline, CDR1 is MNHEY and CDR2 is SMNVEV (reference sequence). This CDR3 is CASSLHIQPQHF. CDR3 nucleotides: TGTGCCAGCAGTTTACACATACAGCCCCAGCATTTT.

CDR3 coding DNA: TGTGCCAGCAGCGTAGGTAGACAGGGCGCTAACTATGGCTACACCTTC. This translates into CASSVGRQGANYGYTF. This sequence joins TRBV9 and TRBJ1-2, with TRBD1 matching 7 bases. CDR3 length: 16 amino acids. V shed 0 bases and J 0 bases; nucleotides not matched to a gene: 5. Germline V gives CDR1 SGDLS, CDR2 YYNGEE.

The chain joins TRBV19 to TRBJ2-1, with unresolved D. Trimming left V 6 bases short and J 4 bases short, with 10 bases between. The CDR3 is made up of 13 amino acids. The germline V gene encodes CDR1 LNHDA and CDR2 SQIVND (reference sequence). CDR3 nucleotide sequence: TGTGCCAGTAGCCCCGTTGGGTACAATGAGCAGTTCTTC. The encoded protein is CASSPVGYNEQFF.

The gene calls are TRBV11-2 and TRBJ2-1; possible D gene TRBD1, 6 bases. Trimming removed 5 bases from V and 6 bases from J, with 11 bases in between. This CDR3 is built from 13 residues. Germline V gene data show CDR1 as SGHAT and CDR2 as FQNNGV. CDR3 DNA sequence: TGTGCCAGCAGCCTACAGGGTTTCAATGAGCAGTTCTTC. Amino acids: CASSLQGFNEQFF. Drawing the rest from reference TRBV11-2 and TRBJ2-1, the complete variable domain is EAGVAQSPRYKIIEKRQSVAFWCNPISGHATLYWYQQILGQGPKLLIQFQNNGVVDDSQLPKDRFSAERLKGVDSTLKIQPAKLEDSAVYLCASSLQGFNEQFFGPGTRLTVL.

The V gene is TRBV9, the J gene TRBJ2-2; 7 bases fit TRBD1. The CDR3 covers 16 residues. CDR1 SGDLS and CDR2 YYNGEE come from the germline V gene. With V trimmed by 4 bases and J by 7 bases, 13 bases remained unmatched. The CDR3 DNA sequence: TGTGCCAGCAGCCTATTTAGACAGGGTGGTAACGGGGAGCTGTTTTTT. Residues: CASSLFRQGGNGELFF.

This clone was recorded a few times. This rearrangement joins TRBV6-8 to TRBJ1-3, with a weak D call TRBD1 (5 bases). The CDR3 contains 18 residues. Germline values: CDR1 MNHGY, CDR2 SAAAGT. Deletions cut 5 bases from V and 3 bases from J, with 23 bases between. As DNA, the CDR3 is TGTGCCAGCAGTAAATGGATCGGACGGGAAGGACATGGAAACACCATATATTTT. Amino acids: CASSKWIGREGHGNTIYF.

CDR3 in amino acids: CASSQAAYGYTF. For the CDR3, the DNA is TGTGCCAGCAGCCAAGCTGCCTATGGCTACACCTTC. The V call is TRBV14, the J call TRBJ1-2; no definite D call. Trimming took 1 base from V and 4 from J, leaving 4 bases between them. Germline V CDR1 and CDR2: SGHDN, FVKESK. This CDR3 has 12 residues.

The V gene is TRBV4-1, the J gene TRBJ2-1; D uncertain. There are 14 residues in the CDR3. Germline V gives CDR1 MGHRA, CDR2 YSYEKL. V was pared by 1 base and J by 6 bases, with 10 bases between. Here the CDR3 reads CASSQGSSPNEQFF. The DNA of the CDR3 is TGCGCCAGCAGCCAAGGCTCATCCCCCAATGAGCAGTTCTTC.

This clone was seen repeatedly, ten times or more. J is TRBJ1-5 and V is TRBV28; no reliable D call. CDR3 length equals 13 residues. The germline gives CDR1 MDHEN, CDR2 SYDVKM. Trimming shortened V by 2 bases and J by 9 bases, and 11 bases separated the two germline ends. The CDR3 reads CASSLAARRPQHF. CDR3 DNA: TGTGCCAGCAGTTTAGCCGCGAGACGGCCCCAGCATTTT.